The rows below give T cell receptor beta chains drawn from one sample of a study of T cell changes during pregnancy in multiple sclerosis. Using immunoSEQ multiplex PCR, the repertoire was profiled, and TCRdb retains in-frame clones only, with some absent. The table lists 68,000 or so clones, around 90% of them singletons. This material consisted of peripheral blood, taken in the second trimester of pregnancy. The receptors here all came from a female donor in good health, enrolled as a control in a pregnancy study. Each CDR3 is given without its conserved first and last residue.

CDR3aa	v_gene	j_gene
ASSFLAGGCTDTQY	TRBV7-4	TRBJ2-3
ASSFLASRGEQF	TRBV19	TRBJ2-1
ASSHFSGGLSSYEQY	TRBV4-1	TRBJ2-7
ASSGKGTGELF	TRBV4-2	TRBJ2-2
ASSEWGDQPQH	TRBV2	TRBJ1-5
ASSSRGAEAF	TRBV7-2	TRBJ1-1
ASSLAASNQPQH	TRBV5-8	TRBJ1-5
ASSLAGKGRDTQY	TRBV5-6	TRBJ2-3
ASRPGQGVYGYT	TRBV6-4	TRBJ1-2
ASSQKWAQGGTEAF	TRBV4-3	TRBJ1-1
ASSHPGEGYSGNTIY	TRBV4-1	TRBJ1-3
ASSLLWTAKNTGELF	TRBV5-5	TRBJ2-2
ASGTISGVYNEQF	TRBV6-5	TRBJ2-1
ASRDGSRNEQF	TRBV28	TRBJ2-1
ASSVAGQGANEQF	TRBV9	TRBJ2-1
ASSIAGEAYEQY	TRBV19	TRBJ2-7
ASSLRQGATGANVLT	TRBV5-4	TRBJ2-6
ASSYSLEGGIQY	TRBV6-5	TRBJ2-4
ASSEGPDRAYEQY	TRBV6-1	TRBJ2-7
ASSSGTGAYEQY	TRBV9	TRBJ2-7